This record covers a single TCR beta chain. Germline V gives CDR1 MDHEN, CDR2 SYDVKM. Trimming at V came to 5 bases and at J to 6 bases, leaving 9 bases not matched to a gene. The CDR3 runs 16 residues. The sample originates from a study of cytomegalovirus exposure and HLA in healthy donors. With 60 Vbeta and 13 Jbeta primers, the PCR was carried out. Assay used: immunoSEQ multiplex PCR; TCRdb lists only in-frame clones, some missing. The data contain about 76,000 clones, about 81% of them seen just once; the ten biggest clones take up nearly 9%. V and J are TRBV28 and TRBJ1-5, with 11 bases aligning to TRBD1. What was sequenced was PBMCs. This receptor was taken from a woman in her 40s in good health and CMV-seropositive. The DNA for the CDR3 is TGTGCCAGCAGTACCCGAGGGACAGGGGGGTTTCAGCCCCAGCATTTT. Protein sequence: CASSTRGTGGFQPQHF.